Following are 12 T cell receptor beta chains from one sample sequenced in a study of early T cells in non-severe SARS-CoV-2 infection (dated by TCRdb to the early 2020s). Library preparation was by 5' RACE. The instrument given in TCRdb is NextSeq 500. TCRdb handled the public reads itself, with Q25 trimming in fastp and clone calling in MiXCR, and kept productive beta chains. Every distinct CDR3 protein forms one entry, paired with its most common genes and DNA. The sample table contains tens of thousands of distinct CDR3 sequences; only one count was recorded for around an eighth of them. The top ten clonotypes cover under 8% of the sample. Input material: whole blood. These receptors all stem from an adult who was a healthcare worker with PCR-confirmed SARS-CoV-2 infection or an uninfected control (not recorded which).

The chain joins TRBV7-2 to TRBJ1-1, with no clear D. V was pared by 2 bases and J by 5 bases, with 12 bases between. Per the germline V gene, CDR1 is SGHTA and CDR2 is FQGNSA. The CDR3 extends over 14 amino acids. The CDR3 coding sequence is TGTGCCAGCAGCTTACAGGTTCGGGATACTGAAGCTTTCTTT. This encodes CASSLQVRDTEAFF.

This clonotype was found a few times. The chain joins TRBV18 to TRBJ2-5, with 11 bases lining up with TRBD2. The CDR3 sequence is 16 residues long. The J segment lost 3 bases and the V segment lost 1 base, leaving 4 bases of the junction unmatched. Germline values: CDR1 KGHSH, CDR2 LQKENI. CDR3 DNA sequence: TGTGCCAGCTCACCACAGATACTAGCGGGAGAAGAGACCCAGTACTTC. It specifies CASSPQILAGEETQYF. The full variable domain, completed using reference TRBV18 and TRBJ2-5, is NAGVMQNPRHLVRRRGQEARLRCSPMKGHSHVYWYRQLPEEGLKFMVYLQKENIIDESGMPKERFSAEFPKEGPSILRIQQVVRGDSAAYFCASSPQILAGEETQYFGPGTRLLVL.

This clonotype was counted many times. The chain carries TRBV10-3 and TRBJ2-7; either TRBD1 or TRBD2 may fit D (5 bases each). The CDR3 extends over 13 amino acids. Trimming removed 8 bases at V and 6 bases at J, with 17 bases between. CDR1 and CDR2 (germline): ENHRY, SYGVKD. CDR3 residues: CAIGDRDVAEQYF. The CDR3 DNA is TGTGCCATCGGGGATCGGGACGTCGCCGAGCAGTACTTC.

The CDR3 spells CSARDPDRGDEQFF. CDR3 sequence (DNA): TGCAGTGCTAGAGATCCCGACAGGGGCGATGAGCAGTTCTTC. The chain recombines TRBV20-1 with TRBJ2-1, with 8 bases that match TRBD1. V dropped 0 bases and J dropped 8; count of bases not matched to a gene: 6. This CDR3 comprises 14 residues. The germline V gene has CDR1 DFQATT and CDR2 SNEGSKA (reference sequence).

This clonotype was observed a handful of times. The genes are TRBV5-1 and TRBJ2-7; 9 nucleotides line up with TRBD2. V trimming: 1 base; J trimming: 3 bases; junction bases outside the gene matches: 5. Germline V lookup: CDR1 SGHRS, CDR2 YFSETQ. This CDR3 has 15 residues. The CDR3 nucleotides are TGCGCCAGCAGCTTGCTGCGGGAGGGGGACTACGAGCAGTACTTC. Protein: CASSLLREGDYEQYF.

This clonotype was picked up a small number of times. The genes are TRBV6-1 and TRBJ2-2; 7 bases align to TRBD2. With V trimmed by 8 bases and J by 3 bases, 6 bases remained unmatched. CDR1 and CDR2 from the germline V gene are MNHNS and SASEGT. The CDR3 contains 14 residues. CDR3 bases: TGTGCCAGCCAAGGGGCGGGAGACACCGGGGAGCTGTTTTTT. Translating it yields CASQGAGDTGELFF.

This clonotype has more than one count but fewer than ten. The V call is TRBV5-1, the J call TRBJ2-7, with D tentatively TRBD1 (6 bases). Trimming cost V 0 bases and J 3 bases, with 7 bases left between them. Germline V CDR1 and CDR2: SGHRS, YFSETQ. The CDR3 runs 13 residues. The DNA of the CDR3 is TGCGCCAGCAGCTTGGAGACAGGCTACGAGCAGTACTTC. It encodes CASSLETGYEQYF.

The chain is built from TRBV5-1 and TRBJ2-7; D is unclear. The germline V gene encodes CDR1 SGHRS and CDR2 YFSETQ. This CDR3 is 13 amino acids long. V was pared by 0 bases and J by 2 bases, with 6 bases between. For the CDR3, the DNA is TGCGCCAGCAGCTTGGATAGCCCCTACGAGCAGTACTTC. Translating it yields CASSLDSPYEQYF.

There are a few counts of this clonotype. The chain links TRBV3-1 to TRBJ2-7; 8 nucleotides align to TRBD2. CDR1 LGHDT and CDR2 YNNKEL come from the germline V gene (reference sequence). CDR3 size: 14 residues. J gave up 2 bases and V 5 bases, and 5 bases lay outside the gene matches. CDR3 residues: CASSSTSGPYEQYF. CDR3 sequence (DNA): TGTGCCAGCAGCTCAACTAGCGGACCCTACGAGCAGTACTTC.

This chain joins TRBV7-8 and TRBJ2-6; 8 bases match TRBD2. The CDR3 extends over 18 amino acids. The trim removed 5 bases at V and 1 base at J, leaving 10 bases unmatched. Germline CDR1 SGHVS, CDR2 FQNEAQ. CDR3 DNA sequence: TGTGCCAGCAGCCCTCCGGGACTAGACTTTTCTGGGGCCAACGTCCTGACTTTC. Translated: CASSPPGLDFSGANVLTF.

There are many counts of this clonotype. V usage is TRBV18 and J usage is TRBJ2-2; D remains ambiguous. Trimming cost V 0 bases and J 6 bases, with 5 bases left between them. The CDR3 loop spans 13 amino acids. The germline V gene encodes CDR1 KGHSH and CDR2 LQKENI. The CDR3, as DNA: TGTGCCAGCTCACCACCAGGCCCCGGGGAGCTGTTTTTT. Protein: CASSPPGPGELFF.

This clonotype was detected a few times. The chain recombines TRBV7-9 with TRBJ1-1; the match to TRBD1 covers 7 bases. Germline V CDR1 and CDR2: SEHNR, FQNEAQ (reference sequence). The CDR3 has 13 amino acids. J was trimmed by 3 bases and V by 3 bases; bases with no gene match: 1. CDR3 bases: TGTGCCAGCAGCTTCGGACAGGACACTGAAGCTTTCTTT. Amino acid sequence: CASSFGQDTEAFF.